Following are 11 T cell receptor beta chains from one sample sequenced in a study of cytomegalovirus exposure and HLA in healthy donors. It was with 60 Vbeta and 13 Jbeta primers that the PCR ran. TCRdb keeps only in-frame clones here, not all; method: immunoSEQ multiplex PCR. The sample includes some 160,000 clones, over 70% of them seen just once. The sequenced material came from PBMCs. The source is a woman aged 45-60 years in good health and CMV-seronegative.

The chain has TRBV5-1 and TRBJ1-1; 8 positions agree with TRBD1. Looked up from germline, CDR1 is SGHRS and CDR2 is YFSETQ. Unmatched junction bases numbered 6, after V lost 3 bases and J lost 5 bases. The CDR3 covers 14 residues. The CDR3 DNA reads as TGCGCCAGCAGCTCGGGACAGGCGATGACTGAAGCTTTCTTT. It encodes CASSSGQAMTEAFF. The full variable domain, its missing parts supplied by reference TRBV5-1 and TRBJ1-1, is KAGVTQTPRYLIKTRGQQVTLSCSPISGHRSVSWYQQTPGQGLQFLFEYFSETQRNKGNFPGRFSGRQFSNSRSEMNVSTLELGDSALYLCASSSGQAMTEAFFGQGTRLTVV.

This clone was detected once. The rearrangement links TRBV5-8 to TRBJ2-1, with a weak D call TRBD1 (6 bases). CDR3 length: 15 residues. V was pared by 5 bases and J by 2 bases, with 14 bases between. Germline-derived CDR1 and CDR2 are SGHTS and YDEGEE. The CDR3 DNA sequence: TGTGCCAGCAGTTCCGGGACATCCGCCTACAATGAGCAGTTCTTC. This translates into CASSSGTSAYNEQFF. Combining the CDR3 with reference TRBV5-8 and TRBJ2-1 gives the whole variable domain EAGVTQSPTHLIKTRGQQATLRCSPISGHTSVYWYQQALGLGLQFLLWYDEGEERNRGNFPPRFSGRQFPNYSSELNVNALELEDSALYLCASSSGTSAYNEQFFGPGTRLTVL.

J is TRBJ2-5 and V is TRBV5-1; 14 bases line up with TRBD2. CDR1 is SGHRS and CDR2 is YFSETQ in the germline V gene. The J segment lost 7 bases and the V segment lost 9 bases, leaving 8 bases of the junction unmatched. This CDR3 spans 14 amino acids. The CDR3 DNA sequence: TGCGCCACGTCGACTAGCGGGGGGGGTGTGACCCAGTACTTC. Protein sequence: CATSTSGGGVTQYF.

This chain links TRBV5-4 with TRBJ1-2; 11 positions agree with TRBD1. The CDR3 totals 16 residues. The germline gives CDR1 SGHNT, CDR2 YYREEE (reference sequence). V dropped 3 bases and J dropped 6; count of bases not matched to a gene: 10. CDR3 DNA sequence: TGTGCCAGCAGCTATATTCCGGGACAGGGGGGCGATGGCTACACCTTC. Its protein is CASSYIPGQGGDGYTF.

J is TRBJ1-3 and V is TRBV9; TRBD1 matches 9 bases. The V and J ends lost 0 bases and 2 bases, in that order; junction bases with no gene match: 3. This CDR3 has 16 residues. CDR1 SGDLS and CDR2 YYNGEE come from the germline V gene. The CDR3 bases are TGTGCCAGCAGCGTAGTCGGACAGGGGACTGGAAACACCATATATTTT. Residues: CASSVVGQGTGNTIYF.

This chain links TRBV7-6 with TRBJ2-2; TRBD2 is a possible D gene (7 bases). The V and J ends lost 1 base and 3 bases respectively, with 9 bases between them. The CDR3 sequence is 15 residues long. The germline V gene has CDR1 SGHVS and CDR2 FNYEAQ. CDR3 nucleotides: TGTGCCAGCAGCTTAGGGCGGGGGCACACCGGGGAGCTGTTTTTT. Encoded protein: CASSLGRGHTGELFF.

The rearrangement joins TRBV6-1 to TRBJ1-1, with D perhaps matching TRBD1 (5 bases). The CDR3 sequence is 11 residues long. V lost 2 bases and J 11 bases, leaving 9 bases between the germline ends. CDR1 and CDR2 from the germline V gene are MNHNS and SASEGT. DNA for the CDR3: TGTGCCAGCAGTGAACCCAGGGTGGCTTTCTTT. The encoded protein is CASSEPRVAFF.

The chain links TRBV5-1 to TRBJ2-5; the D is unclear. The CDR3 has 14 residues. The V end lost 2 bases, the J end lost 3 bases, and 11 bases lay between the germline ends. Germline V lookup: CDR1 SGHRS, CDR2 YFSETQ. CDR3 sequence: CASSFFTTEETQYF. CDR3 in DNA: TGCGCCAGCAGCTTTTTTACCACGGAAGAGACCCAGTACTTC.

J is TRBJ1-1 and V is TRBV5-1, with 9 bases fitting TRBD1. Germline loops: CDR1 SGHRS, CDR2 YFSETQ. The CDR3 spans 14 residues. The V gene end was trimmed by 5 bases and the J gene end by 4 bases; junction bases not matched to a gene: 6. The CDR3 loop is CASRQGAFSTEAFF. DNA for the CDR3: TGCGCCAGCAGACAGGGGGCGTTTTCCACTGAAGCTTTCTTT. The variable domain in full, completed from reference TRBV5-1 and TRBJ1-1, reads KAGVTQTPRYLIKTRGQQVTLSCSPISGHRSVSWYQQTPGQGLQFLFEYFSETQRNKGNFPGRFSGRQFSNSRSEMNVSTLELGDSALYLCASRQGAFSTEAFFGQGTRLTVV.

The CDR3 region has the DNA TGTGCCAGCAGCAAAACCACGGGTTTCGCGAACACTGAAGCTTTCTTT. This gives the protein CASSKTTGFANTEAFF. The V gene is TRBV28, the J gene TRBJ1-1, with D unresolved. Trimming shortened V by 6 bases and J by 1 base, and 18 bases separated the two germline ends. Germline CDR1 MDHEN, CDR2 SYDVKM. This CDR3 comprises 16 residues.

The V and J genes are TRBV14 and TRBJ1-4, with a possible D match to TRBD1 (6 bases). CDR1 SGHDN and CDR2 FVKESK come from the germline V gene. This CDR3 contains 15 residues. V was trimmed by 2 bases and J by 3 bases, leaving 10 bases between them. The CDR3 DNA is TGTGCCAGCAGCCAAAAAACAGGGTCTAATGAAAAACTGTTTTTT. Translation: CASSQKTGSNEKLFF.